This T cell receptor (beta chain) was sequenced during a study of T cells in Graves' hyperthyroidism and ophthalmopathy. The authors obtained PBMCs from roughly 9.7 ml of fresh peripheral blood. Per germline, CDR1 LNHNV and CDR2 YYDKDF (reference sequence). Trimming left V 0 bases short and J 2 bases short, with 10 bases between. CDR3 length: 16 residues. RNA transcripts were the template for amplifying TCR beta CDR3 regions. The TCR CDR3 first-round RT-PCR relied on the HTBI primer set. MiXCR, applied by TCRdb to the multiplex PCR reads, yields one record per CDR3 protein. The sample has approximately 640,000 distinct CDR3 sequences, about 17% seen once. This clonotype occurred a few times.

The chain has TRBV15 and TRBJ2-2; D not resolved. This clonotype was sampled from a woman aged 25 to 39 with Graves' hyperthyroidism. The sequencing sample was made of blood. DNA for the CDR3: TGTGCCACCAGCAGAGATCCAACGGCTAACACCGGGGAGCTGTTTTTT. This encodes CATSRDPTANTGELFF.